This entry lists 9 T cell receptor beta chains sequenced from one sample in a study of blood T cell repertoires in COVID-19. Profiling relied on immunoSEQ multiplex PCR, and the TCRdb table lists in-frame clones only, not all of them. The data contain roughly 110,000 clones, over 60% of them singletons. Sequences were obtained from peripheral blood. The receptors were sampled from a man between 65 and 85 years old with acute or convalescent COVID-19.

This sequence joins TRBV19 and TRBJ2-3; 9 bases match TRBD1. The CDR3 extends over 16 amino acids. Germline V lookup: CDR1 LNHDA, CDR2 SQIVND (reference sequence). Unmatched junction bases numbered 8, after V lost 7 bases and J lost 0 bases. The CDR3 loop reads CASTQSGTGSTDTQYF. The CDR3 DNA reads as TGTGCCAGTACTCAGAGCGGGACAGGGAGCACAGATACGCAGTATTTT.

The CDR3 nucleotides are TGTGCCAGCTCACCACTGGTGAGTAATCAGCCCCAGCATTTT. This codes for CASSPLVSNQPQHF. J is TRBJ1-5 and V is TRBV18; the D is unclear. V was pared by 1 base and J by 4 bases, with 8 bases between. CDR3 size: 14 residues. Germline values: CDR1 KGHSH, CDR2 LQKENI.

This chain connects TRBV6-1 to TRBJ2-5; TRBD2 matches at 7 bases. The CDR3 contains 13 residues. Germline loops: CDR1 MNHNS, CDR2 SASEGT. Trimming removed 1 base from V and 13 bases from J; junction bases left unmatched: 9. CDR3 region: CASSEGGTIVLYF. CDR3 DNA sequence: TGTGCCAGCAGTGAAGGAGGGACTATCGTGTTGTACTTC.

The chain couples TRBV19 to TRBJ1-1; TRBD1 is a possible D gene (6 bases). The CDR3 is 15 residues long. CDR1 and CDR2 from the germline V gene are LNHDA and SQIVND (reference sequence). The V gene lost 4 bases and the J gene lost 4 bases, with 16 bases spanning the gap. Here the CDR3 reads CASSTADSSVTEAFF. The DNA of the CDR3 is TGTGCCAGTAGTACCGCGGACAGCTCAGTCACTGAAGCTTTCTTT.

The CDR3 sequence is CASSYSSSSGGLTDTQYF. DNA of the CDR3: TGTGCCAGCAGTTACTCGAGCTCTAGCGGGGGACTCACAGATACGCAGTATTTT. The V gene is TRBV6-2 or TRBV6-3, the J gene TRBJ2-3; 10 nucleotides align to TRBD2. J lost 2 bases, V lost 0 bases, and 8 bases had no gene match. The CDR3 spans 18 residues. Per germline, CDR1 MNHEY and CDR2 SVGEGT.

The J gene is TRBJ1-6, the V gene TRBV10-3; 9 bases map to TRBD1. The V gene end was trimmed by 2 bases and the J gene end by 10 bases; junction bases not matched to a gene: 3. CDR3 size: 14 residues. From germline, CDR1 is ENHRY and CDR2 SYGVKD. The CDR3 loop reads CAISERDRESPLHF. DNA for the CDR3: TGTGCCATCAGTGAGCGGGACAGGGAATCACCCCTCCACTTT.

The chain carries TRBV7-8 and TRBJ2-7; 11 positions agree with TRBD2. Germline V gene sequence: CDR1 SGHVS, CDR2 FQNEAQ. Germline trimming cut 7 bases from V and 1 base from J; bases unmatched to any gene: 3. This CDR3 contains 14 residues. The CDR3: CASKLAGGSYEQYF. CDR3 nucleotide sequence: TGTGCCAGCAAGCTAGCGGGGGGATCCTACGAGCAGTACTTC. The full variable domain, completed using reference TRBV7-8 and TRBJ2-7, is GAGVSQSPRYKVAKRGQDVALRCDPISGHVSLFWYQQALGQGPEFLTYFQNEAQLDKSGLPSDRFFAERPEGSVSTLKIQRTQQEDSAVYLCASKLAGGSYEQYFGPGTRLTVT.

The genes are TRBV2 and TRBJ2-1; the D gene is possibly TRBD1 (6 bases). V was shortened by 3 bases and J by 4 bases, with 16 bases between the two germline ends. The germline CDR1 and CDR2 sequences are SNHLY and FYNNEI. CDR3 length: 16 amino acids. CDR3 DNA sequence: TGTGCCAGCAGTGATCCAGGGGCCACGCCATACAATGAGCAGTTCTTC. Protein product: CASSDPGATPYNEQFF.

The CDR3 sequence is CASRRDGQGGNEQFF. As DNA, the CDR3 is TGCGCCAGCAGGAGGGACGGACAGGGGGGCAATGAGCAGTTCTTC. The V call is TRBV5-1, the J call TRBJ2-1; 10 bases are a match to TRBD1. The CDR3 extends over 15 amino acids. V lost 5 bases and J lost 6; bases outside the gene matches: 8. Germline V gives CDR1 SGHRS, CDR2 YFSETQ.